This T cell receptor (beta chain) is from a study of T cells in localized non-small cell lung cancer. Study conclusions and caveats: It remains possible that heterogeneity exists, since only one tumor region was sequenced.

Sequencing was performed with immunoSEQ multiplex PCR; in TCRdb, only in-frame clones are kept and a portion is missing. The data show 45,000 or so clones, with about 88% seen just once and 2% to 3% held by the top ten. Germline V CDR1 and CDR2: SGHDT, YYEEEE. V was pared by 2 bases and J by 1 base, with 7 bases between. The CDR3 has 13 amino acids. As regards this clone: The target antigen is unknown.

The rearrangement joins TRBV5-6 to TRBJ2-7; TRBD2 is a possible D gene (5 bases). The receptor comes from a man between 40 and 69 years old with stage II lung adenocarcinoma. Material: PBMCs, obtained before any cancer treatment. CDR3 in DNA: TGTGCCAGCAGCTTTACGGGATCCTACGAGCAGTACTTC. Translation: CASSFTGSYEQYF.